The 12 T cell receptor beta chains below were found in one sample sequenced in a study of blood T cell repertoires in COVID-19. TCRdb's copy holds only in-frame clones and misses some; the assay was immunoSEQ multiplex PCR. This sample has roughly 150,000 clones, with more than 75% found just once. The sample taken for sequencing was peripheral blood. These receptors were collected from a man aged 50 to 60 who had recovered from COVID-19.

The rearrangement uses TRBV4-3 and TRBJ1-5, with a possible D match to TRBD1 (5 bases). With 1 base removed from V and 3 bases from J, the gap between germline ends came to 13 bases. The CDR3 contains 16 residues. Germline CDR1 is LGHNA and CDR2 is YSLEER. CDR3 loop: CASSQGRSGDNQPQHF. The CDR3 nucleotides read TGCGCCAGCAGCCAAGGAAGATCGGGGGACAATCAGCCCCAGCATTTT.

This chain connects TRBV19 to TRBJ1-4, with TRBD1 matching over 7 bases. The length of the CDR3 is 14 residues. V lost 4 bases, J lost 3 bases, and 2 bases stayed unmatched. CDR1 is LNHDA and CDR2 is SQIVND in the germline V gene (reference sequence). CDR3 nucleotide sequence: TGTGCCAGTAGTAAAGACAGGGCTAATGAAAAACTGTTTTTT. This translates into CASSKDRANEKLFF. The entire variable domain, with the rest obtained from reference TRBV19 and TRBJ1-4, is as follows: DGGITQSPKYLFRKEGQNVTLSCEQNLNHDAMYWYRQDPGQGLRLIYYSQIVNDFQKGDIAEGYSVSREKKESFPLTVTSAQKNPTAFYLCASSKDRANEKLFFGSGTQLSVL.

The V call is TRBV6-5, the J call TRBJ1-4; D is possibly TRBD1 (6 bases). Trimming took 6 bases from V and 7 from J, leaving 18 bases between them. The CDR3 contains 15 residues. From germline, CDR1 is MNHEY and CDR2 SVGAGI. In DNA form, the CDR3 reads TGTGCCAGCAGACGACAGGACCAATGGGGTGAAAAACTGTTTTTT. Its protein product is CASRRQDQWGEKLFF.

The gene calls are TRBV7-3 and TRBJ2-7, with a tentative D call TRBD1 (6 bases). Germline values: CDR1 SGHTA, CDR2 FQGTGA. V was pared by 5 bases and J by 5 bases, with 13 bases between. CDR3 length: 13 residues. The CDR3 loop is CASSPRQGNEQYF. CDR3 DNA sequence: TGTGCCAGCAGCCCTAGGCAGGGGAACGAGCAGTACTTC.

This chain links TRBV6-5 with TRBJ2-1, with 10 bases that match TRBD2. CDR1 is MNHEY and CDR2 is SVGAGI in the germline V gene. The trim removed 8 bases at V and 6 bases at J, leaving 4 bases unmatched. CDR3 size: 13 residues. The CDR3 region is CASDSGRANEQFF. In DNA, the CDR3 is TGTGCCAGCGACAGCGGGAGGGCCAATGAGCAGTTCTTC.

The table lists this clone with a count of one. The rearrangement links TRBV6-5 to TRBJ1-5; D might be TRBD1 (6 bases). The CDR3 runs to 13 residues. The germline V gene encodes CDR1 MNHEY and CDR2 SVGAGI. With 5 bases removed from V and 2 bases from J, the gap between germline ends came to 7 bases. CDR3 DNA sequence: TGTGCCAGCAGTCGACAGGGCAATCAGCCCCAGCATTTT. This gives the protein CASSRQGNQPQHF.

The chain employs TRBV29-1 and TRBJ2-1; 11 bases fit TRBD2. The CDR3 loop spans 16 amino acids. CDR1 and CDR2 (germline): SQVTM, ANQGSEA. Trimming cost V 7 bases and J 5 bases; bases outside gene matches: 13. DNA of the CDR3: TGCAGCGCGGGAGGTAGCGGGAGGGCCTTGAACAATGAGCAGTTCTTC. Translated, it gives CSAGGSGRALNNEQFF.

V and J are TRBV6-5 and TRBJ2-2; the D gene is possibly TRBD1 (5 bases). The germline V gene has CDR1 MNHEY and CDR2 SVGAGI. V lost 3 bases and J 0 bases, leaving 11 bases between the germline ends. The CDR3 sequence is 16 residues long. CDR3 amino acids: CASSYHPTANTGELFF. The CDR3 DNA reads TGTGCCAGCAGTTATCACCCGACAGCGAACACCGGGGAGCTGTTTTTT.

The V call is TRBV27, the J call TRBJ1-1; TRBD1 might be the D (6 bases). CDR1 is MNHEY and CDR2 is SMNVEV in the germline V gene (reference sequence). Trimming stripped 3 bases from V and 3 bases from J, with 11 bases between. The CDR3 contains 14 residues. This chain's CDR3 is CASSLGGAHTEAFF. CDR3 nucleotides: TGTGCCAGCAGTTTGGGGGGGGCGCACACTGAAGCTTTCTTT.

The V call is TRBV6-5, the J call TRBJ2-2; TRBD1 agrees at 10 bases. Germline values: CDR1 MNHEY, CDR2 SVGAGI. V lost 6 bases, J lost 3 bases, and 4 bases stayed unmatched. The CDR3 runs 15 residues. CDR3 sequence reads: CASSDRGLDTGELFF. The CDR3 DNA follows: TGTGCCAGCAGCGACAGGGGGCTTGACACCGGGGAGCTGTTTTTT.

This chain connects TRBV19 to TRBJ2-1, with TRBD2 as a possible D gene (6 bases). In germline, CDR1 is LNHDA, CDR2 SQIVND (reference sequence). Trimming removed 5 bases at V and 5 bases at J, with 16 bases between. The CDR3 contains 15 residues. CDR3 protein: CASSPGGPIDNEQFF. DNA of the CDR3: TGTGCCAGTAGTCCAGGAGGGCCTATAGACAATGAGCAGTTCTTC.

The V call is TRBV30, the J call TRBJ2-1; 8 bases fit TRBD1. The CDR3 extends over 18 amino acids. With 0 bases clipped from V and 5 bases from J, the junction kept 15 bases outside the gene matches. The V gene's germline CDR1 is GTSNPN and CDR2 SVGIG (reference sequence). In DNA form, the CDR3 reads TGTGCCTGGAGTGTACTACAGGGGGGCGCGCAGGATAACAATGAGCAGTTCTTC. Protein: CAWSVLQGGAQDNNEQFF.